Listed here are 19 T cell receptor beta chains from one sample, sequenced in a study of regulatory T cells in long-lasting Graves disease listed by TCRdb under 2021. The library came from multiplex PCR. Sequencing used an Illumina HiSeq 4000. To build TCR beta libraries, CDR3 regions were amplified by Arm-PCR using iRepertoire HTBI primers. TCRdb applied fastp at Q25 and MiXCR to the public reads, then kept only in-frame beta chains. Identical CDR3 protein sequences are pooled into one entry, listed with their most common genes and DNA. This sample has over 450,000 distinct CDR3 sequences in its table, and roughly 21% of those were observed once. The leading ten clones occupy roughly 6.9% of the sample. The time point label on this specimen signifies: persistent/refractory GD, antithyroid drugs over 5 years with positive TRAb. For both TCR sequencing and RNA sequencing, RNA was extracted from PBMCs using TRIzol.

Sequencing used peripheral blood mononuclear cells (PBMCs), obtained when the disease was refractory, from a patient treated with antithyroid drugs. The receptors here all came from a female donor with Graves disease.

This chain uses TRBV19 with TRBJ2-7, with 9 positions matching TRBD1. This CDR3 region has 15 residues. Looked up from germline, CDR1 is LNHDA and CDR2 is SQIVND (reference sequence). V lost 3 bases to trimming and J lost 2 bases; unmatched junction nucleotides: 5. The CDR3 DNA sequence: TGTGCCAGTAGTATCGGTGGGACAGGGCCCTACGAGCAGTACTTC. Its protein is CASSIGGTGPYEQYF. The complete variable domain, with remaining parts taken from reference TRBV19 and TRBJ2-7, reads DGGITQSPKYLFRKEGQNVTLSCEQNLNHDAMYWYRQDPGQGLRLIYYSQIVNDFQKGDIAEGYSVSREKKESFPLTVTSAQKNPTAFYLCASSIGGTGPYEQYFGPGTRLTVT.

This clonotype was counted ten times or more. CDR3 sequence (DNA): TGTGCCATCAGGGACAGGGGGTTCTCTGGGGCCAACGTCCTGACTTTC. It is translated as CAIRDRGFSGANVLTF. The chain joins TRBV10-3 to TRBJ2-6; 10 bases align to TRBD1. In germline, CDR1 is ENHRY, CDR2 SYGVKD. Trimming at V came to 6 bases and at J to 0 bases, leaving 2 bases not matched to a gene. The CDR3 has 16 residues.

Many counts were recorded for this clonotype. This rearrangement joins TRBV30 to TRBJ1-5; D is ambiguous. Trimming took 0 bases from V and 5 from J, leaving 8 bases between them. The CDR3 is 13 residues long. CDR1 is GTSNPN, CDR2 SVGIG, per germline (reference sequence). The CDR3, as DNA: TGTGCCTGGAGTGTTGCCGGGGATCAGCCCCAGCATTTT. Protein sequence: CAWSVAGDQPQHF.

The chain has TRBV28 and TRBJ2-3; TRBD2 is a possible D gene (5 bases). Germline CDR1 and CDR2: MDHEN and SYDVKM. CDR3 length equals 15 residues. V shed 6 bases and J shed 6 bases, with 19 bases lying between them. The CDR3 spells CASSSPRSGRDTQYF. The CDR3 nucleotides read TGTGCCAGCAGCAGTCCTCGGAGCGGTCGGGATACGCAGTATTTT.

The sample holds a few counts of this clonotype. The rearrangement links TRBV12-3 or TRBV12-4 to TRBJ2-3, with D possibly being TRBD2 (5 bases). Trimming removed 2 bases at V and 5 bases at J, with 17 bases between. This CDR3 has 16 amino acids. CDR3 sequence (DNA): TGTGCCAGCAGTTTATTGTCCGTCAAAGGAGGAGATACGCAGTATTTT. Its protein product is CASSLLSVKGGDTQYF.

This clonotype appeared many times. The chain combines TRBV2 with TRBJ2-5; unclear D gene. This CDR3 spans 13 amino acids. Deletions cut 5 bases from V and 2 bases from J, with 9 bases between. CDR1 is SNHLY, CDR2 FYNNEI, per germline. CDR3 in DNA: TGTGCCAGCAGTCGGGTGGGACAAGAGACCCAGTACTTC. Residues: CASSRVGQETQYF.

In regard to this clonotype: The conserved phenylalanine or tryptophan is not found at the CDR3 terminus, so this likely reflects a read error. The chain recombines TRBV2 with TRBJ2-2, with 8 bases aligning to TRBD1. This CDR3 spans 15 amino acids. In germline, CDR1 is SNHLY, CDR2 FYNNEI. Unmatched junction bases numbered 4, after V lost 6 bases and J lost 1 base. The CDR3 DNA sequence: TGTGCCAGCAGGGCGGGACAGGAGAACACCGGGGAGCTGTTTCTT. Protein: CASRAGQENTGELFL.

Only a few counts were recorded for this clonotype. V is TRBV7-2 and J is TRBJ2-2, with a possible D match to TRBD2 (7 bases). The V end was cut by 1 base, the J end by 4 bases, with 13 bases between. The CDR3 length is 16 residues. The germline CDR1 and CDR2 sequences are SGHTA and FQGNSA. The CDR3 bases are TGTGCCAGCAGCTTAGGGTCGGGGGGCGGCACCGGGGAGCTGTTTTTT. Protein sequence: CASSLGSGGGTGELFF.

This clonotype was observed at least ten times. The V call is TRBV6-1, the J call TRBJ1-4; maybe TRBD1 (5 bases). V gave up 5 bases and J gave up 4 bases, with 11 bases separating them. Germline loops: CDR1 MNHNS, CDR2 SASEGT. The CDR3 runs to 14 residues. The CDR3 spells CASSPGTVNEKLFF. The CDR3 DNA reads TGTGCCAGCAGTCCAGGGACGGTTAATGAAAAACTGTTTTTT.

This clonotype was picked up a small number of times. This rearrangement joins TRBV5-1 to TRBJ1-1, with a tentative D call TRBD1 (5 bases). This CDR3 region has 14 residues. V was pared by 7 bases and J by 0 bases, with 13 bases between. Germline V gene sequence: CDR1 SGHRS, CDR2 YFSETQ. The DNA of the CDR3 is TGCGCCAGCGGTGCGGGGGTTATGAACACTGAAGCTTTCTTT. It yields the protein CASGAGVMNTEAFF.

This clonotype was detected ten times or more. This chain connects TRBV2 to TRBJ2-5; 9 bases fit TRBD1. Germline CDR1 is SNHLY and CDR2 is FYNNEI. The CDR3 runs to 15 residues. V was pared by 4 bases and J by 4 bases, with 7 bases of the junction left unmatched. The DNA of the CDR3 is TGTGCCAGCAGTGCCACGGACAGGGGCCCAGAGACCCAGTACTTC. Protein sequence: CASSATDRGPETQYF. Complete variable domain (other parts from reference TRBV2 and TRBJ2-5): EPEVTQTPSHQVTQMGQEVILRCVPISNHLYFYWYRQILGQKVEFLVSFYNNEISEKSEIFDDQFSVERPDGSNFTLKIRSTKLEDSAMYFCASSATDRGPETQYFGPGTRLLVL.

This clonotype was observed many times. The chain is built from TRBV24-1 and TRBJ2-2, with 9 bases fitting TRBD2. V lost 5 bases to trimming and J lost 2 bases; unmatched junction nucleotides: 5. The CDR3 is 16 amino acids. Germline V CDR1 and CDR2: KGHDR, SFDVKD. The CDR3 protein is CATSATTSGNTGELFF. The CDR3 region has the DNA TGTGCCACCAGTGCTACGACTAGCGGTAACACCGGGGAGCTGTTTTTT.

V usage is TRBV19 and J usage is TRBJ1-2, with D possibly being TRBD1 (6 bases). Germline V gives CDR1 LNHDA, CDR2 SQIVND (reference sequence). The CDR3 consists of 13 residues. Trimming removed 5 bases at V and 4 bases at J, with 11 bases between. This CDR3 reads CASSQDSLYGYTF. For the CDR3, the DNA is TGTGCCAGTAGTCAGGACAGTCTCTATGGCTACACCTTC.

The genes are TRBV5-1 and TRBJ2-5, with TRBD1 matching 9 bases. The trim removed 4 bases at V and 7 bases at J, leaving 14 bases unmatched. Germline V gene sequence: CDR1 SGHRS, CDR2 YFSETQ. The CDR3 is 16 amino acids. The CDR3 is CASSLLGTGTVGTQYF. The CDR3 DNA reads TGCGCCAGCAGCCTCCTGGGGACAGGGACCGTGGGGACCCAGTACTTC.

The J gene is TRBJ2-1, the V gene TRBV12-3 or TRBV12-4, with D hard to call. The CDR3 contains 14 residues. Trimming left V 5 bases short and J 3 bases short, with 11 bases between. For the CDR3, the DNA is TGTGCCAGCAGTCACAGTTTGGGCTACAATGAGCAGTTCTTC. Residues: CASSHSLGYNEQFF.

This clonotype was found many times. This rearrangement joins TRBV28 to TRBJ2-7; 8 positions agree with TRBD2. CDR3 length: 14 amino acids. J lost 4 bases, V lost 7 bases, and 9 bases had no gene match. CDR1 is MDHEN, CDR2 SYDVKM, per germline. CDR3 nucleotides: TGTGCCAGCACCTTGGCGGGGGGACTTTACGAGCAGTACTTC. Protein sequence: CASTLAGGLYEQYF.

Many counts were recorded for this clonotype. The chain combines TRBV11-3 with TRBJ1-4; no definite D call. Germline V gene sequence: CDR1 SGHNT, CDR2 YENEEA. Trimming cost V 4 bases and J 5 bases, with 14 bases left between them. CDR3 size: 15 residues. Written as DNA, the CDR3 is TGTGCCAGCAGCTCGGGATTTCTTTTAAATGAAAAACTGTTTTTT. Its translation is CASSSGFLLNEKLFF. Based on the CDR3 plus reference TRBV11-3 and TRBJ1-4, the full variable domain is EAGVVQSPRYKIIEKKQPVAFWCNPISGHNTLYWYLQNLGQGPELLIRYENEEAVDDSQLPKDRFSAERLKGVDSTLKIQPAELGDSAVYLCASSSGFLLNEKLFFGSGTQLSVL.

As to this clonotype: It may be a read error: a sequence one base away is much more abundant. The V and J genes are TRBV12-3 or TRBV12-4 and TRBJ2-5, with 8 bases that match TRBD1. This CDR3 region has 14 residues. The CDR3 DNA is TGTGCCAGCAGTTGGGACAGGCACCAAGGGACCCAGTACTTC. This sequence encodes CASSWDRHQGTQYF.

This chain connects TRBV3-1 to TRBJ2-1; 10 nucleotides agree with TRBD2. V lost 4 bases to trimming and J lost 6 bases; unmatched junction nucleotides: 6. Germline-derived CDR1 and CDR2 are LGHDT and YNNKEL (reference sequence). This CDR3 is built from 15 residues. The CDR3 nucleotides are TGTGCCAGCAGCCGTCAGCGGGAGGGCCCCAATGAGCAGTTCTTC. Encoded protein: CASSRQREGPNEQFF.